This T cell receptor (beta chain) is drawn from a study of naive and memory T cell subsets. Broader study findings: Potentially, T cell activation and differentiation skew this RNA-based measurement.

The SP2 primer and nested alpha and beta constant region primers amplified ligated cDNA in four rounds. Reverse transcription of blood and skin TCR RNA was primed at alpha and beta constant regions. TCRdb independently ran MiXCR on the 5' RACE reads; one entry per CDR3 protein. The repertoire holds 56,000 or so distinct CDR3 sequences, with less than 10% as singletons. With respect to this clonotype: Its matching antigen is unknown.

The V gene end was trimmed by 4 bases and the J gene end by 1 base; junction bases not matched to a gene: 9. This CDR3 has 16 amino acids. Germline values: CDR1 SGHKS, CDR2 YYEKEE (reference sequence). An oligonucleotide containing a UMI was ligated to the 3' end of TCR cDNA. Adult healthy volunteers gave 2.5 ml peripheral blood for whole-blood RNA. Cells were not sorted; total RNA input targeted about 1 to 1000 ng. This receptor was obtained from a female donor in good health. The V gene is TRBV5-5, the J gene TRBJ2-3; 7 nucleotides agree with TRBD1. CDR3 amino acids: CASSPGWDRRTDTQYF. The DNA of the CDR3 is TGTGCCAGCAGCCCTGGGTGGGACAGACGCACAGATACGCAGTATTTT.